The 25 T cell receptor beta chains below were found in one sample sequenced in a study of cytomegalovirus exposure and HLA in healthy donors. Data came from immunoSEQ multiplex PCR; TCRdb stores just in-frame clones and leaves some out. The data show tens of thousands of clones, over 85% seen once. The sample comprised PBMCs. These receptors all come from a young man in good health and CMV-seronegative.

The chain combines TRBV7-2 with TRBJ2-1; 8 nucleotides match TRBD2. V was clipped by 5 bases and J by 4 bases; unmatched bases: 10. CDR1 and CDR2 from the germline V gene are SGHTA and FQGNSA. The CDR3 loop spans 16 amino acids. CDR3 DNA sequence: TGTGCCAGCAGCCGCCCCAGCGGGGGATCGTACAATGAGCAGTTCTTC. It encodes CASSRPSGGSYNEQFF.

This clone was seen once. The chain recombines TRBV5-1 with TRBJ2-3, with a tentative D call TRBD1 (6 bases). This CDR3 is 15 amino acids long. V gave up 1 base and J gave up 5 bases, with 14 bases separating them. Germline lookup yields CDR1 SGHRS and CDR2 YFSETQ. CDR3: CASSLWDTGVDTQYF. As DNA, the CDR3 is TGCGCCAGCAGCTTGTGGGACACCGGGGTAGATACGCAGTATTTT.

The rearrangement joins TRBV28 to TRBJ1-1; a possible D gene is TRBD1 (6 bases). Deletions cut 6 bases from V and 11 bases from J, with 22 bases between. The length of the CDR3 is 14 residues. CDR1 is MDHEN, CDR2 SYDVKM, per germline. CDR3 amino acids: CASSLYEKGDYAFF. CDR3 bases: TGTGCCAGCAGCCTCTATGAGAAGGGGGACTATGCTTTCTTT.

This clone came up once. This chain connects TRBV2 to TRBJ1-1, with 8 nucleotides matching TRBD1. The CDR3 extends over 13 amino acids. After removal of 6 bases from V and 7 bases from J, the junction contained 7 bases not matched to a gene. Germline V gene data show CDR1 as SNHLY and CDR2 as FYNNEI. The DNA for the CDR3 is TGTGCCAGCAGGCCGGACAGGGACGGTGAAGCTTTCTTT. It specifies CASRPDRDGEAFF.

The DNA for the CDR3 is TGTGCCAGCAGTGACCGGACAGGGGGATCCTACGAGCAGTACTTC. It translates to CASSDRTGGSYEQYF. The chain combines TRBV6-1 with TRBJ2-7; TRBD1 agrees at 10 bases. The CDR3 extends over 15 amino acids. The V gene's germline CDR1 is MNHNS and CDR2 SASEGT. Trimming at V came to 3 bases and at J to 1 base, leaving 3 bases not matched to a gene.

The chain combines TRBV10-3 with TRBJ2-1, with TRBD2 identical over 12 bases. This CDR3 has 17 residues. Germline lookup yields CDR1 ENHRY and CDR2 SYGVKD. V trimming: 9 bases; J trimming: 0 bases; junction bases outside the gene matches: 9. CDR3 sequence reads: CAIGTSGQTSSYNEQFF. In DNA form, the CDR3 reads TGTGCCATTGGGACTAGCGGGCAAACAAGCTCCTACAATGAGCAGTTCTTC.

The CDR3 DNA follows: TGTGCCAGCCTACCAGGGGCGTCGCTCTTTAGATATGGCTACACCTTC. Protein sequence: CASLPGASLFRYGYTF. The chain is built from TRBV27 and TRBJ1-2; D is possibly TRBD1 (6 bases). The CDR3 has 16 amino acids. V lost 8 bases to trimming and J lost 5 bases, with 24 bases between them. Germline V gene lookup returns CDR1 MNHEY and CDR2 SMNVEV (reference sequence).

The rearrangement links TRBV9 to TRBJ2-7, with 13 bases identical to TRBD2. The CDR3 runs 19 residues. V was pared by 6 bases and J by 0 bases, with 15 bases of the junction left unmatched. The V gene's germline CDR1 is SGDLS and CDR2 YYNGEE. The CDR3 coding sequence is TGTGCCAGCACCAACACCCGCACTAGCGGGGGGGCTCCCTCCTACGAGCAGTACTTC. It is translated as CASTNTRTSGGAPSYEQYF.

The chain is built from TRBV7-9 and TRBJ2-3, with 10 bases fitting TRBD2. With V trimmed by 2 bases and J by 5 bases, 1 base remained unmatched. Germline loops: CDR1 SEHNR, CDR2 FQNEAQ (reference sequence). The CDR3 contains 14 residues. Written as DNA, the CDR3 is TGTGCCAGCAGCTTAAGCGGGGGGGGAGATACGCAGTATTTT. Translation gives CASSLSGGGDTQYF.

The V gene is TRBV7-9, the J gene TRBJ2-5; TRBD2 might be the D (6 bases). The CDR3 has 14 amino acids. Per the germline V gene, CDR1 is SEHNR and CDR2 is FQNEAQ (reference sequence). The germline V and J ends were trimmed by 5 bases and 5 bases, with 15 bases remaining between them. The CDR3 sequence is CASSAPQGRETQYF. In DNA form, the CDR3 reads TGTGCCAGCAGCGCCCCTCAAGGGAGGGAGACCCAGTACTTC.

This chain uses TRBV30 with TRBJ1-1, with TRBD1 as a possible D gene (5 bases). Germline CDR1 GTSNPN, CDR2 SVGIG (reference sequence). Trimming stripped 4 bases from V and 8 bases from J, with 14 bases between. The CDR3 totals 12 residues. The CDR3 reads CAWTQGAVEAFF. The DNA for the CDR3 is TGTGCCTGGACCCAAGGGGCAGTCGAAGCTTTCTTT.

CDR3 nucleotide sequence: TGTGCCAGCAGTTTGGAGGGGAACTATGGCTACACCTTC. Protein product: CASSLEGNYGYTF. The chain couples TRBV27 to TRBJ1-2; TRBD1 is a possible D gene (5 bases). Looked up from germline, CDR1 is MNHEY and CDR2 is SMNVEV (reference sequence). Trimming stripped 3 bases from V and 2 bases from J, with 7 bases between. There are 13 residues in the CDR3.

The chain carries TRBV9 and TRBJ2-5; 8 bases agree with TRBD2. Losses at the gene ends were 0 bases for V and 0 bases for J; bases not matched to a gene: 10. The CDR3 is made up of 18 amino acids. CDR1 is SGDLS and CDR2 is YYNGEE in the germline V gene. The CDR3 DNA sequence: TGTGCCAGCAGCGTAGTGGCTAGCGGGTCCCCATACCAAGAGACCCAGTACTTC. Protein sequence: CASSVVASGSPYQETQYF.

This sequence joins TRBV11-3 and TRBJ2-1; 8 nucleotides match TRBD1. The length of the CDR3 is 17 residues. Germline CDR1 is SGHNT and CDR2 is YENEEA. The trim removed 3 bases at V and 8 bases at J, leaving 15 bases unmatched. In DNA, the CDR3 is TGTGCCAGCAGCTTGTTGCCGGGACAGGCACAGGTCTATGAGCAGTTCTTC. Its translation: CASSLLPGQAQVYEQFF.

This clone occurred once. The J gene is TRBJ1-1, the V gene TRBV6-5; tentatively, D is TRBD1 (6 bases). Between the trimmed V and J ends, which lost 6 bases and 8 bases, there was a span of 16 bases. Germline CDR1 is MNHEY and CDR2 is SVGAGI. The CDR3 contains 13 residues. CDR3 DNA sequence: TGTGCCAGCAGCAGAAACAGGGCCTTGGAAGCTTTCTTT. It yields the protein CASSRNRALEAFF.

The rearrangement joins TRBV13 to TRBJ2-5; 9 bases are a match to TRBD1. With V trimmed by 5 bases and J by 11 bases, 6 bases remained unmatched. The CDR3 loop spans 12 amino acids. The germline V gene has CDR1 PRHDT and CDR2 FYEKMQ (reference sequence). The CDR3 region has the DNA TGTGCCAGCAGCGGCCGGGACAGGGAACAGTACTTC. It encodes CASSGRDREQYF.

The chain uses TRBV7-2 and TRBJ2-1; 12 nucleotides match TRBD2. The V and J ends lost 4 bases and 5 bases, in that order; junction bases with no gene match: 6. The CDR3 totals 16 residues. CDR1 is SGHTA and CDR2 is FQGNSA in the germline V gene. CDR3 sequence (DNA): TGTGCCAGCAGCTCGCGGACTAGCGGGACCCACAATGAGCAGTTCTTC. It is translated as CASSSRTSGTHNEQFF.

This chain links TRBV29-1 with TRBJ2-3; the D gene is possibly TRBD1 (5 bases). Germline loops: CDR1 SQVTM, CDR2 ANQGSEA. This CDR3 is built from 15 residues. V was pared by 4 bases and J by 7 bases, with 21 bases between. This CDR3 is CSVVFRAGIGNTQYF. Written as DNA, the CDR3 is TGCAGCGTTGTTTTCCGGGCAGGGATAGGAAATACGCAGTATTTT.

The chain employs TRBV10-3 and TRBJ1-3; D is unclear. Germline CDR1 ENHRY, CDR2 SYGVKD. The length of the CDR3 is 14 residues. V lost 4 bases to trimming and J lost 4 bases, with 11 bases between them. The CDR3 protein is CAISAGSLGNTIYF. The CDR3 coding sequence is TGTGCCATCAGTGCCGGGTCCTTAGGAAACACCATATATTTT.

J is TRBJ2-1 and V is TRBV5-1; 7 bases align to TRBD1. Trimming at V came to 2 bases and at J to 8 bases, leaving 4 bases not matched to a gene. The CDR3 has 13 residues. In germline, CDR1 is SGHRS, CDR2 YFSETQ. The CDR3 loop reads CASSFEGAYEQFF. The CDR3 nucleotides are TGCGCCAGCAGCTTCGAGGGGGCCTATGAGCAGTTCTTC.

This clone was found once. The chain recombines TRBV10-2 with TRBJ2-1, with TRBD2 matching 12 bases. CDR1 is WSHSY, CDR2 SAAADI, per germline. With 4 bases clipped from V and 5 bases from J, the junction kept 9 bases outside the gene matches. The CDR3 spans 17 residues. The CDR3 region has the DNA TGCGCCAGCAGTGGGACTAGCGGGACCAAGAGGAACAATGAGCAGTTCTTC. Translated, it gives CASSGTSGTKRNNEQFF.

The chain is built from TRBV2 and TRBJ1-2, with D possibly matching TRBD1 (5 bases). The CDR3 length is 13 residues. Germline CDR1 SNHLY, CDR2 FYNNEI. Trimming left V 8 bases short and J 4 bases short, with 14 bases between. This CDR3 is CASGKGLAYGYTF. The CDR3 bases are TGTGCCAGCGGAAAGGGGCTGGCCTATGGCTACACCTTC. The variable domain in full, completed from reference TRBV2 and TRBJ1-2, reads EPEVTQTPSHQVTQMGQEVILRCVPISNHLYFYWYRQILGQKVEFLVSFYNNEISEKSEIFDDQFSVERPDGSNFTLKIRSTKLEDSAMYFCASGKGLAYGYTFGSGTRLTVV.

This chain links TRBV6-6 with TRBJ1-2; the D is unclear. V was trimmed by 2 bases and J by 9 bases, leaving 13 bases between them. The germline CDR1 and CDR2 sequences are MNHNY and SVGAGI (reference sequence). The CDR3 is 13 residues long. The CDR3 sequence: CASSYPGGGSYTF. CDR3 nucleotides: TGTGCCAGCAGTTACCCTGGTGGAGGGAGCTACACCTTC.

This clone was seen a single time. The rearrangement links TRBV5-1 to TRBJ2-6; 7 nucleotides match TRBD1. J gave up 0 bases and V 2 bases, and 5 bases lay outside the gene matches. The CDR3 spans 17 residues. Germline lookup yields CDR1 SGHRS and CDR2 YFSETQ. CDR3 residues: CASSFGQAFSGANVLTF. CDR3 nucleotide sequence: TGCGCCAGCAGCTTTGGACAGGCCTTCTCTGGGGCCAACGTCCTGACTTTC.

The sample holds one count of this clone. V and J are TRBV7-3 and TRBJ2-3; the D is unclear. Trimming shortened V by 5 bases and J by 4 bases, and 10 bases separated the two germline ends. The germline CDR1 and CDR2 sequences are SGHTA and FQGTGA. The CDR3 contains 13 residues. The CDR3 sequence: CASSPRRADTQYF. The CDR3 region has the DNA TGTGCCAGCAGCCCTCGGAGAGCAGATACGCAGTATTTT. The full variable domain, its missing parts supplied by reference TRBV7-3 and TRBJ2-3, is GAGVSQTPSNKVTEKGKYVELRCDPISGHTALYWYRQSLGQGPEFLIYFQGTGAADDSGLPNDRFFAVRPEGSVSTLKIQRTERGDSAVYLCASSPRRADTQYFGPGTRLTVL.